These 2 T cell receptor beta chains came from one sample sequenced in a study of identical twins. TCRdb reprocessed the 5' RACE reads with MiXCR, giving one entry per CDR3 protein. Of some 900,000 distinct CDR3 sequences in the sample, 9% to 15% are singletons; the top ten hold around 1.5%. Another study also made use of these data, one on yellow fever vaccine responses in identical twins.

The sample consisted of PBMCs. The receptors shown here come from a woman between 18 and 29 years old in good health.

In regard to this clonotype: An end of the junction differs from the germline gene, which may be a read error. The chain joins TRBV3-1 to TRBJ2-7, with a tentative D call TRBD1 (5 bases). CDR3 length: 15 residues. The germline gives CDR1 LGHDT, CDR2 YNNKEL (reference sequence). CDR3 sequence (DNA): TGTGCCACCAGCCAAGATAAGCAGGGTGCCTACGAGCAGTACTTC. It specifies CATSQDKQGAYEQYF.

The DNA for the CDR3 is TGCGCCAGCAGCTTGGTCAGGGCCGGTGAAGCTTTCTTT. Translating it yields CASSLVRAGEAFF. The chain has TRBV5-1 and TRBJ1-1; TRBD1 might be the D (5 bases). The ends were cut back, 0 bases at V and 7 bases at J, with 10 bases in the middle. Per germline, CDR1 SGHRS and CDR2 YFSETQ. This CDR3 region has 13 residues.